The rows below give T cell receptor beta chains drawn from one sample of a study of blood T cell repertoires in COVID-19. Using immunoSEQ multiplex PCR, the repertoire was profiled, and TCRdb retains in-frame clones only, with some absent. The sample has about 220,000 clones; over 70% are singletons. Sequencing input: peripheral blood. These receptors originate from a woman in her seventies with acute or convalescent COVID-19. The CDR3 runs from the conserved cysteine through the conserved F or W. The D gene is left open where the match is weak. Size is stated for part of the rows, as once, few or many counts, or as a class when the clone is expanded.

clone_size: once; j_call: TRBJ2-2; v_call: TRBV5-1; d_call: TRBD2; cdr3_aa: CASSLRAGDPGELFF
clone_size: NA; j_call: TRBJ2-3; v_call: TRBV24-1; d_call: NA; cdr3_aa: CATSVAGGTQYF
clone_size: NA; j_call: TRBJ1-2; v_call: TRBV6-1; d_call: TRBD1; cdr3_aa: CASSERGLGYTF
clone_size: NA; j_call: TRBJ1-1; v_call: TRBV30; d_call: NA; cdr3_aa: CAWSLQGNTEAFF
clone_size: NA; j_call: TRBJ1-2; v_call: TRBV7-8; d_call: NA; cdr3_aa: CASSPRQGGNYGYTF
clone_size: NA; j_call: TRBJ2-3; v_call: TRBV5-1; d_call: TRBD2; cdr3_aa: CASSPRTSGRTDTQYF
clone_size: NA; j_call: TRBJ2-7; v_call: TRBV5-8; d_call: TRBD1; cdr3_aa: CASNRQGAYEQYF
clone_size: NA; j_call: TRBJ2-1; v_call: TRBV3-1/TRBV3-2; d_call: NA; cdr3_aa: CASSQGRGGAHEQFF
clone_size: NA; j_call: TRBJ2-3; v_call: TRBV7-8; d_call: NA; cdr3_aa: CASSVKRLDLDTQYF
clone_size: NA; j_call: TRBJ1-6; v_call: TRBV25-1; d_call: TRBD1; cdr3_aa: CASSEYMTGGDDNSPLHF
clone_size: once; j_call: TRBJ2-3; v_call: TRBV6-5; d_call: TRBD2; cdr3_aa: CASKLAVTDTQYF
clone_size: NA; j_call: TRBJ2-2; v_call: TRBV14; d_call: NA; cdr3_aa: CASRPSRSLDTGELFF
clone_size: NA; j_call: TRBJ2-1; v_call: TRBV5-1; d_call: NA; cdr3_aa: CASSLQASNNEQFF
clone_size: NA; j_call: TRBJ1-2; v_call: TRBV25-1; d_call: NA; cdr3_aa: CASSEVSGVLYGYTF
clone_size: NA; j_call: TRBJ2-7; v_call: TRBV21-1; d_call: NA; cdr3_aa: CASSKKGQGLSSYEQYF
clone_size: NA; j_call: TRBJ1-1; v_call: TRBV5-4; d_call: TRBD1; cdr3_aa: CASSFDRGQTEAFF
clone_size: NA; j_call: TRBJ2-1; v_call: TRBV10-2; d_call: TRBD2; cdr3_aa: CASSLAGTSSFEQFF
clone_size: NA; j_call: TRBJ2-3; v_call: TRBV5-1; d_call: TRBD2; cdr3_aa: CASSLGAGEDTQYF
clone_size: NA; j_call: TRBJ1-2; v_call: TRBV5-6; d_call: NA; cdr3_aa: CASNLPGVGYTF
clone_size: NA; j_call: TRBJ2-2; v_call: TRBV9; d_call: TRBD2; cdr3_aa: CASSPGGLGNTGELFF
clone_size: NA; j_call: TRBJ1-2; v_call: TRBV4-1; d_call: TRBD1; cdr3_aa: CASSQEGTGDGYTF
clone_size: NA; j_call: TRBJ1-6; v_call: TRBV5-8; d_call: NA; cdr3_aa: CASSSPRGFGNSPLHF
clone_size: once; j_call: TRBJ1-6; v_call: TRBV27; d_call: TRBD1; cdr3_aa: CASMARGPSYNSPLHF